The clone carrying this TCR beta chain appeared once. The antigen is not known. The treatment here: roughly 20 received Ad26.COV2.S at low or high dose, single or two shots; several received placebo; per-sample allocation not given. Sample collection was performed on day 63 after the first vaccine or placebo injection. In germline, CDR1 is SEHNR, CDR2 FQNEAQ (reference sequence). V lost 3 bases and J 4 bases, leaving 15 bases between the germline ends. CDR3 size: 15 residues. The sample originates from a study of Ad26.COV2.S vaccination and SARS-CoV-2 variants. Study-wide context: This donor came from the COV1001 trial of Ad26.COV2.S. Intramuscular Ad26.COV2.S at 5x10^10 or 1x10^11 viral particles. Overall study findings and caveats: Reports say spike-specific CD8+ and CD4+ T cell responses covered substantial breadth after vaccination. Analytic work on TCR breadth and depth might have understated the full extent of total T cell responses.

This table comes from immunoSEQ multiplex PCR, and its TCRdb copy is limited to in-frame clones, with some not included. The sample lists fewer than 900,000 clones, roughly nine tenths occurring once. The chain combines TRBV7-9 with TRBJ2-5; no reliable D call. Sequencing used peripheral blood, obtained in a trial of Ad26.COV2.S vaccine versus placebo. The source is a person aged 18-60 years who received the Ad26.COV2.S COVID-19 vaccine or a placebo. DNA for the CDR3: TGTGCCAGCAGCTTCCGGGCCGGAGAGAGAGAGACCCAGTACTTC. Translation gives CASSFRAGERETQYF.